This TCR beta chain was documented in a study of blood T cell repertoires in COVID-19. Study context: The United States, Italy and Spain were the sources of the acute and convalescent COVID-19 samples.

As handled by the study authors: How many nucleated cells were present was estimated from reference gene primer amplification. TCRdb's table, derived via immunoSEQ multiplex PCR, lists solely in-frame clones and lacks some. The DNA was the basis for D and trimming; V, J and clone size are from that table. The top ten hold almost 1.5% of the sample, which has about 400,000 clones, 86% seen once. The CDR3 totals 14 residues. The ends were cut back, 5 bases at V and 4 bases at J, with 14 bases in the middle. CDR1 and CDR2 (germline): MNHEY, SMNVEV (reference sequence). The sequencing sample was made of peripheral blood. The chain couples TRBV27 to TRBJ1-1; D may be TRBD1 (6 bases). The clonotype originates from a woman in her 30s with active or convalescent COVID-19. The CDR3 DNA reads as TGTGCCAGCAGTCCACTTACAGGGAGCACTGAAGCTTTCTTT. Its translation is CASSPLTGSTEAFF.